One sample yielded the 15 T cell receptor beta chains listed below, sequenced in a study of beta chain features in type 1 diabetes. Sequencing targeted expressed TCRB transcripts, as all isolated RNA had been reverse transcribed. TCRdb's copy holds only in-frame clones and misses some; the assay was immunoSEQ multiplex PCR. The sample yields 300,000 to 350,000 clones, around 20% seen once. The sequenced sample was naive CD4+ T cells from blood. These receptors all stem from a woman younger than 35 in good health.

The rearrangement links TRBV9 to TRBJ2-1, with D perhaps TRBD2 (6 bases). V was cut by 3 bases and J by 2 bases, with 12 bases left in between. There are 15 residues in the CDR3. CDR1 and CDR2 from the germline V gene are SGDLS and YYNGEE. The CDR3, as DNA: TGTGCCAGCAGCGGGAGTAGCGGAACCTACAATGAGCAGTTCTTC. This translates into CASSGSSGTYNEQFF.

The CDR3 DNA sequence: TGCGCCAGCAGCTTGGCAGGGGCTGGTGGGGAGCAGTTCTTC. Amino acid sequence: CASSLAGAGGEQFF. This chain connects TRBV5-1 to TRBJ2-1; tentative D call: TRBD1 (6 bases). The germline V gene has CDR1 SGHRS and CDR2 YFSETQ. The V end lost 0 bases, the J end lost 10 bases, and 14 bases lay between the germline ends. CDR3 length equals 14 residues. Looking up the rest from reference TRBV5-1 and TRBJ2-1 gives the full variable domain: KAGVTQTPRYLIKTRGQQVTLSCSPISGHRSVSWYQQTPGQGLQFLFEYFSETQRNKGNFPGRFSGRQFSNSRSEMNVSTLELGDSALYLCASSLAGAGGEQFFGPGTRLTVL.

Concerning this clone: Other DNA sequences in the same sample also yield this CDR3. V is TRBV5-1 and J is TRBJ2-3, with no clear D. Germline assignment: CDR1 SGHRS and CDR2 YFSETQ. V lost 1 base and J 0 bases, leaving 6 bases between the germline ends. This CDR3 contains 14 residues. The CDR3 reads CASSLSASTDTQYF. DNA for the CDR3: TGCGCCAGCAGCTTGAGCGCTAGCACAGATACGCAGTATTTT.

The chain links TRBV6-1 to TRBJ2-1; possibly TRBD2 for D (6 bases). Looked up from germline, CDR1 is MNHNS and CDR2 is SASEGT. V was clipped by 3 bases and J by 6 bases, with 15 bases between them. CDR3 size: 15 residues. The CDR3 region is CASSEGSGPSNEQFF. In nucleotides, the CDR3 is TGTGCCAGCAGTGAGGGTAGCGGACCGTCCAATGAGCAGTTCTTC.

In DNA, the CDR3 is TGTGCCACCAGCAGGGCGGTCAGGGCTAGCTCTGGAAACACCATATATTTT. It encodes CATSRAVRASSGNTIYF. The V and J genes are TRBV15 and TRBJ1-3, with D possibly being TRBD1 (5 bases). The CDR3 extends over 17 amino acids. CDR1 is LNHNV and CDR2 is YYDKDF in the germline V gene (reference sequence). Trimming stripped 3 bases from V and 0 bases from J, with 15 bases between.

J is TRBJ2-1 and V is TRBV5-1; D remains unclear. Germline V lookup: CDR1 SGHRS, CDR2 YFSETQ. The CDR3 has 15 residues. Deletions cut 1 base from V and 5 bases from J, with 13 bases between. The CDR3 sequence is CASSLSGWRDNEQFF. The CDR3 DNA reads TGCGCCAGCAGCTTGTCGGGTTGGAGAGACAATGAGCAGTTCTTC.

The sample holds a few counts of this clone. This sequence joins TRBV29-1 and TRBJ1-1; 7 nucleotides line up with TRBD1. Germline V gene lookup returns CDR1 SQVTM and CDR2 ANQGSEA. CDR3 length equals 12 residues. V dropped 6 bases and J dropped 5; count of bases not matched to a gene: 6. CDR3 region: CSVRQGTTEAFF. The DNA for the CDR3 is TGCAGCGTGCGACAGGGAACAACTGAAGCTTTCTTT. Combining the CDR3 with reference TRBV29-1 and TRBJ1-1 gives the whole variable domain SAVISQKPSRDICQRGTSLTIQCQVDSQVTMMFWYRQQPGQSLTLIATANQGSEATYESGFVIDKFPISRPNLTFSTLTVSNMSPEDSSIYLCSVRQGTTEAFFGQGTRLTVV.

CDR3 bases: TGTGCCAGCAGCGTAGGGGGCCTGGGAAACACGTATGAGCAGTTCTTC. It translates to CASSVGGLGNTYEQFF. This chain links TRBV9 with TRBJ2-1; weak D call: TRBD1 (5 bases). Trimming stripped 0 bases from V and 8 bases from J, with 18 bases between. Germline V gene lookup returns CDR1 SGDLS and CDR2 YYNGEE. The CDR3 is made up of 16 amino acids.

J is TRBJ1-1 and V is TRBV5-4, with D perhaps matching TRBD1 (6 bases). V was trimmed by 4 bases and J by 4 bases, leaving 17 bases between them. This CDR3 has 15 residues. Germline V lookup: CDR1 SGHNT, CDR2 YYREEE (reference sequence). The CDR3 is CASSLDNTGFTEAFF. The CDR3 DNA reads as TGTGCCAGCAGCCTTGATAATACAGGGTTCACTGAAGCTTTCTTT.

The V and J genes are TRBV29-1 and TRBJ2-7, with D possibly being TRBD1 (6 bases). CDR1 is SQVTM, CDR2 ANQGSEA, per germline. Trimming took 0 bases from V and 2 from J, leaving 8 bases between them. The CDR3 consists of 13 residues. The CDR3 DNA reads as TGCAGCGTTGAAGAACAGGGTGCCTACGAGCAGTACTTC. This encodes CSVEEQGAYEQYF.

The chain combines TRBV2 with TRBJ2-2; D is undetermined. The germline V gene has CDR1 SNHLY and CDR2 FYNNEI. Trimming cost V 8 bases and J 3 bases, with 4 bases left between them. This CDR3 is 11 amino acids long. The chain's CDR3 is CASSDTGELFF. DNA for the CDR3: TGTGCCAGCTCAGACACCGGGGAGCTGTTTTTT.

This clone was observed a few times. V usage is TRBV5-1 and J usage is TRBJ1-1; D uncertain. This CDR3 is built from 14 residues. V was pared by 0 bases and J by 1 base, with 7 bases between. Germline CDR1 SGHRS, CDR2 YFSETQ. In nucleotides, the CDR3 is TGCGCCAGCAGCTTGGGCAGTTCGAACACTGAAGCTTTCTTT. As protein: CASSLGSSNTEAFF.

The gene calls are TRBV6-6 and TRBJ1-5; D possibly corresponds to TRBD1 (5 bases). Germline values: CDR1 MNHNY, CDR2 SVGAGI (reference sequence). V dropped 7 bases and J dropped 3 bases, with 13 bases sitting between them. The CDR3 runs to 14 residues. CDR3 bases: TGTGCCAGCACCACAGGAAGAGACAATCAGCCCCAGCATTTT. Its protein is CASTTGRDNQPQHF.

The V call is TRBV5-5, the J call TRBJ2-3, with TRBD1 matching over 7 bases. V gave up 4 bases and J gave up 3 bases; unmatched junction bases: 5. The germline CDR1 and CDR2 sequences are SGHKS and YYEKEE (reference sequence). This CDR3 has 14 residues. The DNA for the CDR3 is TGTGCCAGCAGCCTGAACAGGGGAACAGATACGCAGTATTTT. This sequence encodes CASSLNRGTDTQYF.

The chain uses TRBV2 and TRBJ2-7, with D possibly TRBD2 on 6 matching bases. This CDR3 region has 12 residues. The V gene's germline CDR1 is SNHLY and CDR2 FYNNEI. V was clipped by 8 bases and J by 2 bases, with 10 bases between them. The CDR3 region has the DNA TGTGCCAGCGGCCGGGGGACCTACGAGCAGTACTTC. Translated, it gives CASGRGTYEQYF. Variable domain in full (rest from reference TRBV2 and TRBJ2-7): EPEVTQTPSHQVTQMGQEVILRCVPISNHLYFYWYRQILGQKVEFLVSFYNNEISEKSEIFDDQFSVERPDGSNFTLKIRSTKLEDSAMYFCASGRGTYEQYFGPGTRLTVT.